The 15 T cell receptor beta chains presented below share a single source sample, sequenced in a study of cytomegalovirus exposure and HLA in healthy donors. Primers for the PCR totalled 60 Vbeta and 13 Jbeta. TCRdb's copy holds only in-frame clones and misses some; the assay was immunoSEQ multiplex PCR. The specimen's table records some 84,000 clones. Sequencing was carried out using PBMCs. The receptors were sampled from a man in his fifties in good health and CMV-seronegative.

This chain joins TRBV5-8 and TRBJ1-3, with 8 bases that match TRBD1. Germline trimming cut 2 bases from V and 2 bases from J; bases unmatched to any gene: 0. The CDR3 has 14 residues. Germline V lookup: CDR1 SGHTS, CDR2 YDEGEE. The DNA for the CDR3 is TGTGCCAGCAGCTTCAGGGGGCCTGGAAACACCATATATTTT. Translation gives CASSFRGPGNTIYF.

The gene calls are TRBV7-2 and TRBJ1-6; no reliable D call. Trimming cost V 3 bases and J 9 bases, with 12 bases left between them. CDR1 and CDR2 from the germline V gene are SGHTA and FQGNSA. The CDR3 extends over 14 amino acids. Here the CDR3 reads CASSFPGLTSPLHF. The CDR3 region has the DNA TGTGCCAGCAGCTTCCCTGGACTTACTTCACCCCTCCACTTT.

The V and J genes are TRBV6-1 and TRBJ2-1, with 11 positions matching TRBD2. This CDR3 spans 17 amino acids. Germline CDR1 and CDR2: MNHNS and SASEGT. Trimming took 3 bases from V and 3 from J; bases not matched to a gene: 7. CDR3 in amino acids: CASSDLTSGAFYNEQFF. CDR3 in DNA: TGTGCCAGCAGTGATTTGACTAGCGGGGCCTTCTACAATGAGCAGTTCTTC.

The gene calls are TRBV5-1 and TRBJ1-2; TRBD1 is a possible D gene (6 bases). The V and J ends lost 5 bases and 0 bases respectively, with 11 bases between them. The length of the CDR3 is 14 residues. The germline gives CDR1 SGHRS, CDR2 YFSETQ. CDR3 in amino acids: CASSPRGTNYGYTF. The CDR3 DNA follows: TGCGCCAGCAGTCCGAGGGGGACTAACTATGGCTACACCTTC.

The rearrangement joins TRBV18 to TRBJ2-1; 7 nucleotides match TRBD1. V was clipped by 1 base and J by 5 bases; unmatched bases: 8. The CDR3 length is 16 residues. Germline V lookup: CDR1 KGHSH, CDR2 LQKENI. The CDR3 DNA reads as TGTGCCAGCTCACCACTCGGGACAGCACCTAACAATGAGCAGTTCTTC. Encoded protein: CASSPLGTAPNNEQFF.

The chain has TRBV7-9 and TRBJ2-5; 9 bases match TRBD2. This CDR3 is built from 19 residues. Germline V lookup: CDR1 SEHNR, CDR2 FQNEAQ (reference sequence). V lost 5 bases and J lost 2; bases outside the gene matches: 18. The CDR3, as DNA: TGTGCCAGCAGCCCTCCCCGAGTGAGTAGCGGGGGACCACAAGAGACCCAGTACTTC. It is translated as CASSPPRVSSGGPQETQYF.

The chain links TRBV28 to TRBJ1-1; no firm D call. Trimming shortened V by 6 bases and J by 5 bases, and 13 bases separated the two germline ends. This CDR3 is built from 13 residues. Per the germline V gene, CDR1 is MDHEN and CDR2 is SYDVKM. The CDR3 DNA follows: TGTGCCAGCAGCCTAACGGGGTTTACTGAAGCTTTCTTT. Its protein is CASSLTGFTEAFF.

The chain joins TRBV6-1 to TRBJ2-5; 7 bases are a match to TRBD1. The CDR3 extends over 14 amino acids. The trim removed 2 bases at V and 5 bases at J, leaving 5 bases unmatched. Germline CDR1 and CDR2: MNHNS and SASEGT. The CDR3 loop is CASSERQGVETQYF. CDR3 bases: TGTGCCAGCAGTGAAAGGCAGGGGGTCGAGACCCAGTACTTC.

V usage is TRBV27 and J usage is TRBJ1-6, with 7 bases fitting TRBD1. CDR1 and CDR2 from the germline V gene are MNHEY and SMNVEV (reference sequence). The CDR3 has 16 amino acids. V gave up 1 base and J gave up 2 bases; unmatched junction bases: 2. The CDR3: CASSLFGTAYNSPLHF. The CDR3 nucleotides read TGTGCCAGCAGTTTATTCGGGACAGCCTATAATTCACCCCTCCACTTT.

The J gene is TRBJ1-6, the V gene TRBV16; D might be TRBD1 (6 bases). CDR3 length: 15 residues. CDR1 KGHSY and CDR2 FQNENV come from the germline V gene. Trimming pared 4 bases from V and 7 bases from J, leaving 14 bases between. The CDR3 sequence: CASSLMTGQNSPLHF. The CDR3 DNA follows: TGTGCCAGCAGCCTCATGACAGGTCAAAATTCACCCCTCCACTTT.

The chain combines TRBV28 with TRBJ2-6, with 7 bases that match TRBD2. Germline trimming cut 1 base from V and 11 bases from J; bases unmatched to any gene: 8. Germline V lookup: CDR1 MDHEN, CDR2 SYDVKM. The CDR3 is made up of 15 amino acids. The CDR3 protein is CASSLFGGRKDVLTF. DNA of the CDR3: TGTGCCAGCAGTTTATTCGGGGGGAGGAAGGACGTCCTGACTTTC. The whole variable domain, remainder taken from reference TRBV28 and TRBJ2-6, is DVKVTQSSRYLVKRTGEKVFLECVQDMDHENMFWYRQDPGLGLRLIYFSYDVKMKEKGDIPEGYSVSREKKERFSLILESASTNQTSMYLCASSLFGGRKDVLTFGAGSRLTVL.

The rearrangement links TRBV9 to TRBJ2-1; 10 nucleotides agree with TRBD2. The CDR3 loop spans 16 amino acids. J gave up 4 bases and V 1 base, and 5 bases lay outside the gene matches. Germline CDR1 reads SGDLS; CDR2 reads YYNGEE. CDR3 loop: CASSVSGGAIYNEQFF. CDR3 nucleotides: TGTGCCAGCAGCGTAAGCGGGGGGGCGATATACAATGAGCAGTTCTTC. Complete variable domain (other parts from reference TRBV9 and TRBJ2-1): DSGVTQTPKHLITATGQRVTLRCSPRSGDLSVYWYQQSLDQGLQFLIQYYNGEERAKGNILERFSAQQFPDLHSELNLSSLELGDSALYFCASSVSGGAIYNEQFFGPGTRLTVL.

The chain joins TRBV6-5 to TRBJ2-7; TRBD1 matches at 10 bases. J lost 3 bases, V lost 5 bases, and 7 bases had no gene match. Germline CDR1 reads MNHEY; CDR2 reads SVGAGI. The CDR3 extends over 15 amino acids. The CDR3 protein is CASSREGQGIYEQYF. In nucleotides, the CDR3 is TGTGCCAGCAGTCGCGAGGGACAGGGGATCTACGAGCAGTACTTC.

The gene calls are TRBV12-5 and TRBJ1-2, with TRBD1 as a possible D gene (6 bases). V shed 3 bases and J shed 2 bases, with 13 bases lying between them. The CDR3 has 15 residues. Germline values: CDR1 LGHNT, CDR2 FRNRAP. The CDR3, as DNA: TGTGCTAGTGGTTTTGCTACAGGGACCAACTATGGCTACACCTTC. Protein product: CASGFATGTNYGYTF.

The chain couples TRBV18 to TRBJ2-2; tentative D call: TRBD1 (6 bases). CDR3 length: 16 residues. Trimming cost V 3 bases and J 0 bases, with 11 bases left between them. Germline loops: CDR1 KGHSH, CDR2 LQKENI. CDR3 in DNA: TGTGCCAGCTCACCCTTAGAGGGGGCGAACACCGGGGAGCTGTTTTTT. It yields the protein CASSPLEGANTGELFF.